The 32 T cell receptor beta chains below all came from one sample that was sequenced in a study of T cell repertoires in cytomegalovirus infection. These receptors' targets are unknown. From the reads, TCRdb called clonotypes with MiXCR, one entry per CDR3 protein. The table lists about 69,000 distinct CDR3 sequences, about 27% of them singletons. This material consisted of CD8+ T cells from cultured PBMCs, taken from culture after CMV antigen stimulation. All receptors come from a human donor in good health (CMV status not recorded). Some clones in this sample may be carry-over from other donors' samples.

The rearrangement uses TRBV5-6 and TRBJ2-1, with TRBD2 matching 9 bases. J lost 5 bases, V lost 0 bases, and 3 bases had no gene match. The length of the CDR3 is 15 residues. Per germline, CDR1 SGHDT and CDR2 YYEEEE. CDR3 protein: CASSLALAGNNEQFF. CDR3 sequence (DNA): TGTGCCAGCAGCTTGGCCCTAGCGGGGAACAATGAGCAGTTCTTC. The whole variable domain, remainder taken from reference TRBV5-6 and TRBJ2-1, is DAGVTQSPTHLIKTRGQQVTLRCSPKSGHDTVSWYQQALGQGPQFIFQYYEEEERQRGNFPDRFSGHQFPNYSSELNVNALLLGDSALYLCASSLALAGNNEQFFGPGTRLTVL.

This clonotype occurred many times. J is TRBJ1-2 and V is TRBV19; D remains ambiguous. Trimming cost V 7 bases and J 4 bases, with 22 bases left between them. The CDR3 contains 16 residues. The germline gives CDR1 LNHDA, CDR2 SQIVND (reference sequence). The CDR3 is CASNLAGRRRGYGYTF. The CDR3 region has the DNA TGTGCCAGTAATCTCGCCGGCAGGCGGCGGGGCTATGGCTACACCTTC.

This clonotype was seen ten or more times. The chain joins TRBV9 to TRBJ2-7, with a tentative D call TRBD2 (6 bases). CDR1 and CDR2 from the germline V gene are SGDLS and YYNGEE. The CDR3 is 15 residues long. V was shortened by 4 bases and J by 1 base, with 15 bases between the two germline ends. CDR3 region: CASSSSGTASYEQYF. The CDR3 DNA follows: TGTGCCAGCAGCTCATCCGGGACTGCTTCCTACGAGCAGTACTTC. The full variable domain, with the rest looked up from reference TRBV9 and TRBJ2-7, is DSGVTQTPKHLITATGQRVTLRCSPRSGDLSVYWYQQSLDQGLQFLIQYYNGEERAKGNILERFSAQQFPDLHSELNLSSLELGDSALYFCASSSSGTASYEQYFGPGTRLTVT.

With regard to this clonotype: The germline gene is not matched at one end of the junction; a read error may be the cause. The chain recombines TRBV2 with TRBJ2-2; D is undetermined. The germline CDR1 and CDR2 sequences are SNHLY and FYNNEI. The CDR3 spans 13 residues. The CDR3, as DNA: TGTGCCAGCAGGGAAGCGAACACCGGGGAGCTGTTTTTT. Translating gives CASREANTGELFF.

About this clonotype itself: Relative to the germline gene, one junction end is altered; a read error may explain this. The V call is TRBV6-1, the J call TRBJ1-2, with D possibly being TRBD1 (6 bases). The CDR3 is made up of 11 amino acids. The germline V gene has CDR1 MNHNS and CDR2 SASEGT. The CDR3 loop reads CASSFDRTRAF. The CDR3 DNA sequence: TGTGCCAGCAGCTTCGACAGGACCAGGGCCTTC.

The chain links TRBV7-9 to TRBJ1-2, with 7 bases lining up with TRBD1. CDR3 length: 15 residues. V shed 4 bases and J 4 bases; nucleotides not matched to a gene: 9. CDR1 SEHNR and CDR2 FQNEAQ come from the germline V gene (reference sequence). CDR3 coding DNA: TGTGCCAGCAGCTCCCCCACAGGGGCCTTCTATGGCTACACCTTC. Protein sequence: CASSSPTGAFYGYTF.

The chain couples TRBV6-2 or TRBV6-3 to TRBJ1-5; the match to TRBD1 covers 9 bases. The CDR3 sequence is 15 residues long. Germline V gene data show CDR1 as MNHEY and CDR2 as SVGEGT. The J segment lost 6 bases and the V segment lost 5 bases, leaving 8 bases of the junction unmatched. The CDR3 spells CASSPNRGPCQPQHF. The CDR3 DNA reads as TGTGCCAGCAGTCCGAACAGGGGGCCTTGTCAGCCCCAGCATTTT.

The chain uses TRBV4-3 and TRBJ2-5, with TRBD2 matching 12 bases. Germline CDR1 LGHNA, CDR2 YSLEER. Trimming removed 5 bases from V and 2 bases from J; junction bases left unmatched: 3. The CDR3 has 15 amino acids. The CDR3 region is CASSRTSGTQETQYF. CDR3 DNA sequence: TGCGCCAGCAGCAGGACTAGCGGGACTCAAGAGACCCAGTACTTC.

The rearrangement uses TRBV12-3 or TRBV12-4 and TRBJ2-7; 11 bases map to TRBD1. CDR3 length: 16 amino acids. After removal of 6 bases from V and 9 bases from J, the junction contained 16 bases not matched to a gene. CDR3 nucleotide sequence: TGTGCCAGCAGCACCCCGCGGACAGGGGGCGCTTATGGGCAGTACTTC. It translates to CASSTPRTGGAYGQYF.

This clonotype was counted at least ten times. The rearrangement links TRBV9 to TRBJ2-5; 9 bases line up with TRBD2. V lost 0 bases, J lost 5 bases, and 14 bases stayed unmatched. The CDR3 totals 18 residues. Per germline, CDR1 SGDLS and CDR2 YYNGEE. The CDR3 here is CASSVGRRLAGEGETQYF. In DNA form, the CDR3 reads TGTGCCAGCAGCGTAGGCAGGCGGTTAGCGGGGGAGGGCGAGACCCAGTACTTC.

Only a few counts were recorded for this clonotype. The CDR3 loop reads CASSERGELFF. The DNA of the CDR3 is TGTGCCAGCAGCGAGCGGGGGGAGCTGTTTTTT. The chain links TRBV25-1 to TRBJ2-2; maybe TRBD2 (5 bases). V was shortened by 6 bases and J by 8 bases, with 7 bases between the two germline ends. Germline values: CDR1 MGHDK, CDR2 SYGVNS. The CDR3 sequence is 11 residues long.

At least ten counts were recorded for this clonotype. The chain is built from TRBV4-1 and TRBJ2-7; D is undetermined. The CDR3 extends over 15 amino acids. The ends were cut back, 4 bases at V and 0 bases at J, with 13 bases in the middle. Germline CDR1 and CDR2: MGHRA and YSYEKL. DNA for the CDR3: TGCGCCAGCAGCCTGTCTGACATCCGCTCCTACGAGCAGTACTTC. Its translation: CASSLSDIRSYEQYF.

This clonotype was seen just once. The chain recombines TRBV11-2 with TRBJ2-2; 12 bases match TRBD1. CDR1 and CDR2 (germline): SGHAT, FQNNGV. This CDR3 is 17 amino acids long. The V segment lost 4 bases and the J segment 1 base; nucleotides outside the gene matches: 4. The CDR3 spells CASSWGQGAKNTGELFF. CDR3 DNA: TGTGCCAGCAGCTGGGGACAGGGGGCGAAGAACACCGGGGAGCTGTTTTTT.

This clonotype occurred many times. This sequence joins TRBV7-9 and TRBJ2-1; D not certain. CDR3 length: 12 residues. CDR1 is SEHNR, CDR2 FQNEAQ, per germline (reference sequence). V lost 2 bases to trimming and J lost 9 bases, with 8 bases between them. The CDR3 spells CASSLSNAEQFF. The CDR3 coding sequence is TGTGCCAGCAGCTTATCAAACGCTGAGCAGTTCTTC.

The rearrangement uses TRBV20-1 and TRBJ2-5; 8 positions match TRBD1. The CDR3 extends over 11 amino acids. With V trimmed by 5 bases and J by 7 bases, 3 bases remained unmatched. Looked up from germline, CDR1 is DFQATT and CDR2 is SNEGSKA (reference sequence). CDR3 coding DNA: TGCAGTGCTCAAACAGGGGGGACCCAGTACTTC. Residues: CSAQTGGTQYF.

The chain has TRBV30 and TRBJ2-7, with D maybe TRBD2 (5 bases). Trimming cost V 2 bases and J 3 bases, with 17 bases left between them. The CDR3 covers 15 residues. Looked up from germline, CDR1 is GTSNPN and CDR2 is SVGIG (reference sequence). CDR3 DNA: TGTGCCTGGAGTCCCACCGGGGTTTTTAGCTACGAGCAGTACTTC. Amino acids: CAWSPTGVFSYEQYF.

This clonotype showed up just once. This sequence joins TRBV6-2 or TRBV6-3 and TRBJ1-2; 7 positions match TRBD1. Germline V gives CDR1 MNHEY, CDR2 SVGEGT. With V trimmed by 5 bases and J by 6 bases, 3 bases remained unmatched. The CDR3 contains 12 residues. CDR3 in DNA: TGTGCCAGCAGTCTGGACAGGCATGGCTACACCTTC. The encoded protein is CASSLDRHGYTF.

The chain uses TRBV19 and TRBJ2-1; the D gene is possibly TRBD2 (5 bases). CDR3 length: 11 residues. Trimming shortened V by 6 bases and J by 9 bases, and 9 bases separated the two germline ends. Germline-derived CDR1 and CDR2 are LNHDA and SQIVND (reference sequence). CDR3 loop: CASRAAGEQFF. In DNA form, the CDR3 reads TGTGCCAGTAGAGCTGCGGGTGAGCAGTTCTTC.

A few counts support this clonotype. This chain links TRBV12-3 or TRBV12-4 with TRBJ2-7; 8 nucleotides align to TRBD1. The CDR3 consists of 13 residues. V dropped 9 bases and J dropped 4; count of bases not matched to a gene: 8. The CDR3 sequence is CASTRTGWYEQYF. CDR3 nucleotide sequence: TGTGCCAGTACTAGGACAGGGTGGTACGAGCAGTACTTC.

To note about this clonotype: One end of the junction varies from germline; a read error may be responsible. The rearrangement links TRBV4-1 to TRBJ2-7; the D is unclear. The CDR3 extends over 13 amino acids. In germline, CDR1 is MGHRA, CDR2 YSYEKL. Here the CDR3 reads CACSQERALEQYF. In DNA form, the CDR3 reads TGCGCCTGCAGCCAAGAAAGGGCTCTCGAGCAGTACTTC.

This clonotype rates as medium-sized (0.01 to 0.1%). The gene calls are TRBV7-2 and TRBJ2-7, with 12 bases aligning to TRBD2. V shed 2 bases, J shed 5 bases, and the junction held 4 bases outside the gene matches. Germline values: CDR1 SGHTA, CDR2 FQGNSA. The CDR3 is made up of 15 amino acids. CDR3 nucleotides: TGTGCCAGCAGCTTAATACTAGCGGGAGGAGACGAGCAGTACTTC. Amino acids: CASSLILAGGDEQYF.

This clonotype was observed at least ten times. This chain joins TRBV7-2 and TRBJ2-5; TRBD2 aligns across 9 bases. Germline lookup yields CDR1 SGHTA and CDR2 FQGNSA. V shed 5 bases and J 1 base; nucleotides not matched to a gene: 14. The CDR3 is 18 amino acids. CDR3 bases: TGTGCCAGCAGCGGAGGGCGGGAGGGCCGGTGGCGCCAAGAGACCCAGTACTTC. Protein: CASSGGREGRWRQETQYF.

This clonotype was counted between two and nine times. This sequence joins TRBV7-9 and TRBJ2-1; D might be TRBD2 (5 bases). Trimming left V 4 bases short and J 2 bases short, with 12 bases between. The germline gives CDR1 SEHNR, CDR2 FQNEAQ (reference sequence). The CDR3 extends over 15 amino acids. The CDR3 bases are TGTGCCAGCAGCTCTGACGCGGGTACCTACAATGAGCAGTTCTTC. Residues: CASSSDAGTYNEQFF.

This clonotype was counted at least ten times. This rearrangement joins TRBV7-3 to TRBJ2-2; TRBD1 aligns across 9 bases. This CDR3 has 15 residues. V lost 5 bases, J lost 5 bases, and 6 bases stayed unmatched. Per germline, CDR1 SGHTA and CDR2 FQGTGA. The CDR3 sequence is CASSRGQGRTGELFF. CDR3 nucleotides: TGTGCCAGCAGCCGGGGACAGGGAAGGACCGGGGAGCTGTTTTTT.

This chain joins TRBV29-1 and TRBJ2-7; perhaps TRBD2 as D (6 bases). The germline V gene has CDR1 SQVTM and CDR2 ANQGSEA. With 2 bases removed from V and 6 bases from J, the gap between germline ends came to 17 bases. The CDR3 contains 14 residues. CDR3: CSVESPGVRSEQYF. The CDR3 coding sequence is TGCAGCGTTGAATCACCGGGGGTCCGGAGCGAGCAGTACTTC.

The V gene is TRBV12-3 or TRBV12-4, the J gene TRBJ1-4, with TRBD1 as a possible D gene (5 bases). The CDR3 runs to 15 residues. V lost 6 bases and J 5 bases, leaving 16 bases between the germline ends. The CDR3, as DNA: TGTGCCAGCAGCCGGGGGGGTGGGTCAAATGAAAAACTGTTTTTT. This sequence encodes CASSRGGGSNEKLFF.

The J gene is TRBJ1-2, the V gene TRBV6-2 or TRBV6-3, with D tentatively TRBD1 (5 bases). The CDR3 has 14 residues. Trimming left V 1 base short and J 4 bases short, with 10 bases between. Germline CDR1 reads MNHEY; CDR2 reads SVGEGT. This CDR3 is CASSYLRQTYGYTF. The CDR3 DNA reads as TGTGCCAGCAGTTACTTGAGACAGACCTATGGCTACACCTTC.

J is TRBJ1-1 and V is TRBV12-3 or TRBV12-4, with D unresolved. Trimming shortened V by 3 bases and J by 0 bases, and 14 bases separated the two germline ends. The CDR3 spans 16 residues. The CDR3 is CASSLGTVSMNTEAFF. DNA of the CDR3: TGTGCCAGCAGTTTGGGAACCGTCTCCATGAACACTGAAGCTTTCTTT.

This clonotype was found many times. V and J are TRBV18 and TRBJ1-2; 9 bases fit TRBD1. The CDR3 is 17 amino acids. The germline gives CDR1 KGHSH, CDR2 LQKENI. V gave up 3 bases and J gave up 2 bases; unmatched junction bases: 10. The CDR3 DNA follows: TGTGCCAGCTCACCCCCGGGACAGGGTTTTACCAACTATGGCTACACCTTC. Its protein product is CASSPPGQGFTNYGYTF. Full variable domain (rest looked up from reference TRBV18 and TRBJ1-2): NAGVMQNPRHLVRRRGQEARLRCSPMKGHSHVYWYRQLPEEGLKFMVYLQKENIIDESGMPKERFSAEFPKEGPSILRIQQVVRGDSAAYFCASSPPGQGFTNYGYTFGSGTRLTVV.

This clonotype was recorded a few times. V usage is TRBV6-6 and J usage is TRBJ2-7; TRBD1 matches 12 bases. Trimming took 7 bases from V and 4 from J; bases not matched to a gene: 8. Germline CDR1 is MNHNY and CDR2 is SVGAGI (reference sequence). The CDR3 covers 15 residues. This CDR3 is CASTLGQGARYEQYF. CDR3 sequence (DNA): TGTGCCAGCACCCTGGGACAGGGGGCTAGGTACGAGCAGTACTTC.

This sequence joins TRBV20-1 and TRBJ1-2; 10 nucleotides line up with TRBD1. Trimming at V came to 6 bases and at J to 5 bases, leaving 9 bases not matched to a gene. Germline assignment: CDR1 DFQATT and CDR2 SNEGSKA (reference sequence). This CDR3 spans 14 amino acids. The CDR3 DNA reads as TGCAGTGCGCCATCCGGGACAGGGGTGTATGGCTACACCTTC. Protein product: CSAPSGTGVYGYTF.

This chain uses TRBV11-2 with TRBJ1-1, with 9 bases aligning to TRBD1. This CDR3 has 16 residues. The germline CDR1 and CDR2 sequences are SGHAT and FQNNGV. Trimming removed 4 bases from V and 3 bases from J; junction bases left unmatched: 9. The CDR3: CASSSRPQGADTEAFF. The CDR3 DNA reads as TGTGCCAGCAGCTCCAGACCACAGGGGGCGGACACTGAAGCTTTCTTT.